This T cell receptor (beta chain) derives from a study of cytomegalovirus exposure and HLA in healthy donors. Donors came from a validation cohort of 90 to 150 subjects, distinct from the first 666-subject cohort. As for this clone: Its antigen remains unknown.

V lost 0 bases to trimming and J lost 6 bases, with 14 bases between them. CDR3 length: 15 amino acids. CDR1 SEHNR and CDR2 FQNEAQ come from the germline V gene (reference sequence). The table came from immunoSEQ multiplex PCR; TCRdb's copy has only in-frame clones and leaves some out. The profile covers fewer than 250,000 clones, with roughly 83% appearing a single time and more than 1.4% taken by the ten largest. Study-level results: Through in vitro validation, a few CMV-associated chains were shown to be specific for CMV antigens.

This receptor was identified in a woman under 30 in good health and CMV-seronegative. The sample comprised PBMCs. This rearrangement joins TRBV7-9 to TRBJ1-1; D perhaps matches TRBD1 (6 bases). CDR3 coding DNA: TGTGCCAGCAGCTTAGCATGGGGGCCTCGGGCTGAAGCTTTCTTT. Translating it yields CASSLAWGPRAEAFF.